The clone carrying this T cell receptor beta chain was observed a handful of times. Germline values: CDR1 MNHNS, CDR2 SASEGT. The CDR3 consists of 15 residues. V was pared by 5 bases and J by 2 bases, with 6 bases of the junction left unmatched. Repertoires were generated with immunoSEQ multiplex PCR, while TCRdb's copy carries only in-frame clones and drops some. This table holds about 710,000 clones, around three quarters found once. This specimen belongs to a study of shared clonotypes between healthy human individuals. This TCR was sampled from a woman aged 25 to 39 in good health. V and J are TRBV6-1 and TRBJ1-1; 9 nucleotides agree with TRBD1. The sample was memory CD4+ T cells sorted from blood. As for subset: CD45RA-negative fraction. For the CDR3, the DNA is TGTGCCAGCAGTACAGTGGACAGGGGAAACACTGAAGCTTTCTTT. Translation gives CASSTVDRGNTEAFF.